The T cell receptor beta chain described here comes from a study of cytomegalovirus exposure and HLA in healthy donors. At collection, donors were nominally healthy, but unrecorded immune exposures were probable. This clone was picked up one time. This PCR relied on a set of 60 Vbeta primers and 13 Jbeta primers. Produced via immunoSEQ multiplex PCR; TCRdb's table is partial and in-frame only. The sample holds over 150,000 clones, roughly 75% seen once. V shed 5 bases and J 6 bases; nucleotides not matched to a gene: 8. The CDR3 sequence is 15 residues long. Germline values: CDR1 SEHNR, CDR2 FQNEAQ (reference sequence).

The chain is built from TRBV7-9 and TRBJ2-2; 8 bases are shared with TRBD1. The sequencing sample was made of PBMCs. The sequence derives from a young man in good health and CMV-seronegative. As DNA, the CDR3 is TGTGCCAGCAGCCGCCGGGACAGGCCCCCCGGGGAGCTGTTTTTT. Translated, it gives CASSRRDRPPGELFF.